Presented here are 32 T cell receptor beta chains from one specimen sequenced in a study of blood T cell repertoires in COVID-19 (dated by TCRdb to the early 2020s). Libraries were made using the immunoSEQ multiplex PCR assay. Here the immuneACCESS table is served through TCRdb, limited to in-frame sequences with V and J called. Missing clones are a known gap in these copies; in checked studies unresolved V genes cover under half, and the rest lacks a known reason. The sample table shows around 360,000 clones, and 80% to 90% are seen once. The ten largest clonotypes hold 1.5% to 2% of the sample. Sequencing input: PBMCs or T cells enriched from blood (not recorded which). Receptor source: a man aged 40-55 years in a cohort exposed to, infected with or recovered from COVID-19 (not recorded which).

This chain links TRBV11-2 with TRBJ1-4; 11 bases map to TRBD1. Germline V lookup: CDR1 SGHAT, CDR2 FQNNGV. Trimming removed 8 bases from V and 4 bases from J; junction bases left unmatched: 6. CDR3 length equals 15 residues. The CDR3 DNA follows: TGTGCCAGCGGGACAGGGGGGACGAATAATGAAAAACTGTTTTTT. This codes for CASGTGGTNNEKLFF.

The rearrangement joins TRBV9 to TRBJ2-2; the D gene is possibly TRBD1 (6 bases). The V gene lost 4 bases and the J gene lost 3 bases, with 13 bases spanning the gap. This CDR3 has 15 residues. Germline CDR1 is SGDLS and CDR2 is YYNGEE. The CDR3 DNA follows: TGTGCCAGCAGCCCATCAGGGGCGGACACCGGGGAGCTGTTTTTT. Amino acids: CASSPSGADTGELFF.

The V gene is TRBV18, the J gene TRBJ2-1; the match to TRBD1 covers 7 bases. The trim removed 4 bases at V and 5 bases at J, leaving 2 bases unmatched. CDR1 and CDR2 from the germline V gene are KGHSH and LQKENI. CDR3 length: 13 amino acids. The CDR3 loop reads CASSRDRDNEQFF. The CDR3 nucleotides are TGTGCCAGCTCACGGGACAGAGACAATGAGCAGTTCTTC.

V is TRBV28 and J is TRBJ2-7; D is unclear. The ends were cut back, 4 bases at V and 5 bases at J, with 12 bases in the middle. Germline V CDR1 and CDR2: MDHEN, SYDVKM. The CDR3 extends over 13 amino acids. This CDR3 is CASSSLGLHEQYF. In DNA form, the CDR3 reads TGTGCCAGCAGTTCTTTGGGCCTCCACGAGCAGTACTTC.

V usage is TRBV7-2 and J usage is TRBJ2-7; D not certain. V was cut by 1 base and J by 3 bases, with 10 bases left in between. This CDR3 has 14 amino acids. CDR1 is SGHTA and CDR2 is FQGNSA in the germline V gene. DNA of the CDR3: TGTGCCAGCAGCTTAGATCCCCTAAGCTACGAGCAGTACTTC. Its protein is CASSLDPLSYEQYF.

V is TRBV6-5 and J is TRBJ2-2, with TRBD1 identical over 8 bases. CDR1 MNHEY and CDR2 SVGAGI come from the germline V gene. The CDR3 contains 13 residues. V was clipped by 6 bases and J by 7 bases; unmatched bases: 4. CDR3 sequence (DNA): TGTGCCAGCAGACTGACAGGGGTCGGGGAGCTGTTTTTT. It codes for CASRLTGVGELFF.

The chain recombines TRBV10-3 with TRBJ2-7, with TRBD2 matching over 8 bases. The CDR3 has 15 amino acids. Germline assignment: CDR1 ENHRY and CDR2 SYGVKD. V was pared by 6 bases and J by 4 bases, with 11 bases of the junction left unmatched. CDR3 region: CAIRATSGSLYEQYF. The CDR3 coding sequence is TGTGCCATCAGGGCCACTAGCGGAAGTCTTTACGAGCAGTACTTC.

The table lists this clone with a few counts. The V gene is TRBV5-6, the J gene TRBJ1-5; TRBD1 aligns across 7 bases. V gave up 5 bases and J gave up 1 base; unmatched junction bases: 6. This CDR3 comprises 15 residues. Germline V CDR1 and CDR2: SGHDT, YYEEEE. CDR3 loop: CASSYGQVSNQPQHF. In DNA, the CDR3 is TGTGCCAGCAGTTATGGACAGGTCAGCAATCAGCCCCAGCATTTT. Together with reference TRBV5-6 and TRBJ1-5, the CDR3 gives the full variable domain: DAGVTQSPTHLIKTRGQQVTLRCSPKSGHDTVSWYQQALGQGPQFIFQYYEEEERQRGNFPDRFSGHQFPNYSSELNVNALLLGDSALYLCASSYGQVSNQPQHFGDGTRLSIL.

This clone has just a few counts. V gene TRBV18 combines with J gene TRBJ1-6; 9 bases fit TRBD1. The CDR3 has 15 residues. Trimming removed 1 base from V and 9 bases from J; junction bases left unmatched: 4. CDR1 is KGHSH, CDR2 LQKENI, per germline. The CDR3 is CASSPQDRGFSPLHF. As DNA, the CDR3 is TGTGCCAGCTCACCACAGGACAGGGGTTTTTCACCCCTCCACTTT.

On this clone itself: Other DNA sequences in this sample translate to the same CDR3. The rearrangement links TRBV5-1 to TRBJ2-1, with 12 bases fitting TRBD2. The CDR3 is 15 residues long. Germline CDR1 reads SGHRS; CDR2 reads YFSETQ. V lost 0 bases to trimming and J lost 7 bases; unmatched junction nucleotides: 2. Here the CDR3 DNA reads TGCGCCAGCAGCTTGGGCCTAGCGGGAGGGAATGAGCAGTTCTTC. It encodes CASSLGLAGGNEQFF.

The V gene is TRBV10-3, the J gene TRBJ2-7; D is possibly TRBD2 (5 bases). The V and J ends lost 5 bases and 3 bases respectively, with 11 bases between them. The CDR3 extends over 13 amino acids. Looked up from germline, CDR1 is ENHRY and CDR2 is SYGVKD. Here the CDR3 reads CAISRGSGYEQYF. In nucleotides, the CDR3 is TGTGCCATCAGTAGAGGAAGCGGCTACGAGCAGTACTTC.

Here the CDR3 reads CSAPGAGELFF. CDR3 DNA: TGCAGTGCCCCGGGGGCCGGGGAGCTGTTTTTT. This chain connects TRBV20-1 to TRBJ2-2, with D possibly TRBD2 on 6 matching bases. This CDR3 region has 11 residues. Germline loops: CDR1 DFQATT, CDR2 SNEGSKA (reference sequence). V was pared by 6 bases and J by 6 bases, with 8 bases between.

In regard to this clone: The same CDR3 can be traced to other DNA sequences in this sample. DNA of the CDR3: TGCGCCAGCAGTCCTAGCGGGAGCACAGATACGCAGTATTTT. Its translation is CASSPSGSTDTQYF. This sequence joins TRBV10-1 and TRBJ2-3; TRBD2 matches 8 bases. The CDR3 is 14 residues long. V lost 5 bases and J lost 0; bases outside the gene matches: 1. Germline lookup yields CDR1 WNHNN and CDR2 SYGVQD (reference sequence).

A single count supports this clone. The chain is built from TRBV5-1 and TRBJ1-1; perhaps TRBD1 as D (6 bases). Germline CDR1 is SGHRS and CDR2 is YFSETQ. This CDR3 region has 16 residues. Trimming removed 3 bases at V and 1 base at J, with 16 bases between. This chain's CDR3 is CASSSKPGQPNTEAFF. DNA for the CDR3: TGCGCCAGCAGCTCGAAACCGGGACAACCGAACACTGAAGCTTTCTTT.

The CDR3 bases are TGCGCCAGCAGCCTGGGTGGGGGGGTCGGTCAGCCCCAGCATTTT. Amino acid sequence: CASSLGGGVGQPQHF. V and J are TRBV5-1 and TRBJ1-5; tentative D call: TRBD1 (5 bases). The V end lost 4 bases, the J end lost 6 bases, and 17 bases lay between the germline ends. The germline CDR1 and CDR2 sequences are SGHRS and YFSETQ. This CDR3 is 15 amino acids long.

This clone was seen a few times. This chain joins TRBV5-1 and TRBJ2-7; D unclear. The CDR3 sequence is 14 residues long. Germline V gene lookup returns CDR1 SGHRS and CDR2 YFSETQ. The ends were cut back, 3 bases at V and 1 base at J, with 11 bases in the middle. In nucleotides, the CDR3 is TGCGCCAGCAGCTATAACCGGGTTTCCTACGAGCAGTACTTC. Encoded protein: CASSYNRVSYEQYF.

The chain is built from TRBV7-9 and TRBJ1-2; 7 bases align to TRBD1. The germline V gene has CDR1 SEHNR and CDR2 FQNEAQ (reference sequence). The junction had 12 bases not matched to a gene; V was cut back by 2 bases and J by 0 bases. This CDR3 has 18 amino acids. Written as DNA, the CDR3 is TGTGCCAGCAGCTTAATGGGACAGCTGGGCAAGGCTAACTATGGCTACACCTTC. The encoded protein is CASSLMGQLGKANYGYTF.

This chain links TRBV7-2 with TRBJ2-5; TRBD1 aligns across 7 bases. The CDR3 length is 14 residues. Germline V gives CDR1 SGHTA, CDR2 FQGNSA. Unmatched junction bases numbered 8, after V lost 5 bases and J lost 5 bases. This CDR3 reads CASSATGQWETQYF. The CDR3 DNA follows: TGTGCCAGCAGCGCGACGGGACAGTGGGAGACCCAGTACTTC.

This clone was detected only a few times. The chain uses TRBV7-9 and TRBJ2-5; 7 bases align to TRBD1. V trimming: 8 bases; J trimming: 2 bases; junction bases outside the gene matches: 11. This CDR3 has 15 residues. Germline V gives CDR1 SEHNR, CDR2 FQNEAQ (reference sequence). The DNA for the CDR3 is TGTGCCAGCGATCGACCCGGACAGGTTCAAGAGACCCAGTACTTC. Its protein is CASDRPGQVQETQYF.

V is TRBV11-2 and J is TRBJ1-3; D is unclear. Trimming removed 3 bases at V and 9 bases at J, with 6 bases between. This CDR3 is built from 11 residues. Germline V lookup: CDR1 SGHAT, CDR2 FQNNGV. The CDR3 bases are TGTGCCAGCAGCTTTGAGGCCACCATATATTTT. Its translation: CASSFEATIYF.

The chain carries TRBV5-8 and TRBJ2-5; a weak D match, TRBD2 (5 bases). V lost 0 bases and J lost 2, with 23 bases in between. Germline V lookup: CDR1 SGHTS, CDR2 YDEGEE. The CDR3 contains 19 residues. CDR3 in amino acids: CASSLGTAFALSNQETQYF. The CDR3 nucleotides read TGTGCCAGCAGCTTGGGGACTGCTTTCGCCCTAAGTAATCAAGAGACCCAGTACTTC.

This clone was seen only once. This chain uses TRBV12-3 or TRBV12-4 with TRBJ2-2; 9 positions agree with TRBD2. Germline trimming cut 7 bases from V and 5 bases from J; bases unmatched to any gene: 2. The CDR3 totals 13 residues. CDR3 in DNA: TGTGCCAGCAACAGCGGGGGGACCGGGGAGCTGTTTTTT. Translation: CASNSGGTGELFF.

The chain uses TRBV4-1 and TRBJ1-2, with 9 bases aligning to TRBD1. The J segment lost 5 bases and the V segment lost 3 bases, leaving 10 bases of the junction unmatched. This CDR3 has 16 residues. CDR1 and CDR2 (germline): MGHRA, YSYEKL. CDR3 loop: CASSHLTGTGPYGYTF. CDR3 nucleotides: TGCGCCAGCAGCCATTTGACCGGGACAGGGCCATATGGCTACACCTTC.

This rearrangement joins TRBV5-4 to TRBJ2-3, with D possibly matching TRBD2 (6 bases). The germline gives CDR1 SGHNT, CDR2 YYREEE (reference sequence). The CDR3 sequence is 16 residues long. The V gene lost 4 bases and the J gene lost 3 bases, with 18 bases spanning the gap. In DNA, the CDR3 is TGTGCCAGCAGCCGGAGGGTCGGGTCTGGGACAGATACGCAGTATTTT. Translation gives CASSRRVGSGTDTQYF.

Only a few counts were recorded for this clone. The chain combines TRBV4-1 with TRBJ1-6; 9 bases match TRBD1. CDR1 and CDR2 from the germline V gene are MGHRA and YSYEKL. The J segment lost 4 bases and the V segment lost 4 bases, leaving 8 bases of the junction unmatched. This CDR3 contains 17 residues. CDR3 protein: CASSRQQGASYNSPLHF. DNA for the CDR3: TGCGCCAGCAGCCGGCAACAGGGGGCAAGTTATAATTCACCCCTCCACTTT.

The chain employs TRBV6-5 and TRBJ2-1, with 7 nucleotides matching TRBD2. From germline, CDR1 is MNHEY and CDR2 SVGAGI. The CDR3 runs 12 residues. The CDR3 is CTLSGEGNEQFF. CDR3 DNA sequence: TGTACTCTTTCGGGGGAGGGCAATGAGCAGTTCTTC.

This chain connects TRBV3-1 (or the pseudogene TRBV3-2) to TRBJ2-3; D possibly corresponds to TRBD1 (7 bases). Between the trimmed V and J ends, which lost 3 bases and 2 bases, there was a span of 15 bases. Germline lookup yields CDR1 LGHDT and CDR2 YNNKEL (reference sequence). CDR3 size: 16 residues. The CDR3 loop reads CASSHPQGGPTDTQYF. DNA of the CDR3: TGTGCCAGCAGCCATCCCCAGGGGGGACCCACAGATACGCAGTATTTT.

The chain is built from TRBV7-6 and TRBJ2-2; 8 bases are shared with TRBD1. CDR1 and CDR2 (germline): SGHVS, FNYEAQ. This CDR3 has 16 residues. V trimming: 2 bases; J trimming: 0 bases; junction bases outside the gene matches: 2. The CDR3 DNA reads TGTGCCAGCAGCTTACTACAGGGGGCGAACACCGGGGAGCTGTTTTTT. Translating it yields CASSLLQGANTGELFF.

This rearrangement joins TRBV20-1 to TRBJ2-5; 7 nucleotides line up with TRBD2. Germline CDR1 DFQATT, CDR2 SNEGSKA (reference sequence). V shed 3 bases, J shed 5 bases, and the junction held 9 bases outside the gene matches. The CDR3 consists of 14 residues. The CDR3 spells CSASSRTRWETQYF. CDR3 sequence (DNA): TGCAGTGCTAGTTCCAGGACTAGGTGGGAGACCCAGTACTTC.

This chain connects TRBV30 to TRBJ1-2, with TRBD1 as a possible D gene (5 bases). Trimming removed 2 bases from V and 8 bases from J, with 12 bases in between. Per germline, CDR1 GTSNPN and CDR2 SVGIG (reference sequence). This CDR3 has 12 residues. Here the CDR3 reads CAWSTGPWGYTF. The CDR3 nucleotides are TGTGCCTGGAGTACAGGACCCTGGGGCTACACCTTC.

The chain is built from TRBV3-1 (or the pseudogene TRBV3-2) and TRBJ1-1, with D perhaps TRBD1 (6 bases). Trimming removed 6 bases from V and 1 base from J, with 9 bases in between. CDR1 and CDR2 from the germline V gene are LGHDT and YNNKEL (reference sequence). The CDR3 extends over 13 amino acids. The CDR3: CASRMGANTEAFF. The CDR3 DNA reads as TGTGCCAGCAGAATGGGGGCGAACACTGAAGCTTTCTTT.

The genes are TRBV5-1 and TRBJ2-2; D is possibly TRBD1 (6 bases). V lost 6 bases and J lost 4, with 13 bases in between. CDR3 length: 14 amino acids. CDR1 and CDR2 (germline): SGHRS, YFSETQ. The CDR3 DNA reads TGCGCCAGCAACCCAGGGGAGTTCACCGGGGAGCTGTTTTTT. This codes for CASNPGEFTGELFF.